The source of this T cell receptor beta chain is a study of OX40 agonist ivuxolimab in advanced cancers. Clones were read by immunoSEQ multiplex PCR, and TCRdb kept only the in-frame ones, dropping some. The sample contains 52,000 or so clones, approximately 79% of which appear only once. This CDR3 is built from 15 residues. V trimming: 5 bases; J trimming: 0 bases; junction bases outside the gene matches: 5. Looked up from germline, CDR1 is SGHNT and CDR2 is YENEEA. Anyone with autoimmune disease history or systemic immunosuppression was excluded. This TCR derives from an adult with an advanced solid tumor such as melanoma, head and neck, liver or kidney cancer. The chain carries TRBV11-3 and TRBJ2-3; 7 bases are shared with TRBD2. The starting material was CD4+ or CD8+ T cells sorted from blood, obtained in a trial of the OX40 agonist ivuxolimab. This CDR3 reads CASSQRSGSTDTQYF. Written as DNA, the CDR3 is TGTGCCAGCAGCCAACGTAGCGGGAGCACAGATACGCAGTATTTT.